Presented here are 17 T cell receptor beta chains from one specimen sequenced in a study of cytomegalovirus exposure and HLA in healthy donors (dated by TCRdb to the late 2010s). Receptors were amplified or captured by the immunoSEQ multiplex PCR assay. For the multiplex PCR, a mixture combining 60 forward primers for TCR Vbeta segments and 13 reverse primers for TCR Jbeta segments was used. TCRdb stores this immuneACCESS table with in-frame sequences only. Part of the clones is absent; in the studies checked, under half of the shortfall reflects unresolved V genes, and no reason is known for the rest. A total of about 180,000 clones appear in this sample, around 80% of them only once. The top ten clones comprise 4% to 6% of the sample. The source material was PBMCs. These receptors were obtained from a young man in good health and CMV-seronegative.

V usage is TRBV7-9 and J usage is TRBJ2-1; no definite D call. The ends were cut back, 3 bases at V and 7 bases at J, with 10 bases in the middle. Germline CDR1 is SEHNR and CDR2 is FQNEAQ (reference sequence). The CDR3 has 13 amino acids. CDR3 residues: CASSLVSPNEQFF. The CDR3 bases are TGTGCCAGCAGCTTGGTTAGTCCGAATGAGCAGTTCTTC.

V gene TRBV19 combines with J gene TRBJ1-5; TRBD1 is a possible D gene (6 bases). The germline V gene has CDR1 LNHDA and CDR2 SQIVND (reference sequence). The CDR3 has 14 residues. V lost 6 bases and J lost 6, with 15 bases in between. The CDR3 protein is CASRGGQGSQPQHF. The CDR3 DNA reads TGTGCCAGTAGGGGGGGGCAGGGAAGTCAGCCCCAGCATTTT. Full variable domain (outside the CDR3, taken from reference TRBV19 and TRBJ1-5): DGGITQSPKYLFRKEGQNVTLSCEQNLNHDAMYWYRQDPGQGLRLIYYSQIVNDFQKGDIAEGYSVSREKKESFPLTVTSAQKNPTAFYLCASRGGQGSQPQHFGDGTRLSIL.

The gene calls are TRBV11-2 and TRBJ1-1, with TRBD1 as a possible D gene (6 bases). The CDR3 covers 14 residues. Trimming pared 5 bases from V and 4 bases from J, leaving 14 bases between. Germline V gives CDR1 SGHAT, CDR2 FQNNGV. In DNA form, the CDR3 reads TGTGCCAGCAGCCTTGCGGGGGGGCCCACTGAAGCTTTCTTT. Translation gives CASSLAGGPTEAFF.

The chain carries TRBV10-3 and TRBJ2-3, with D possibly being TRBD1 (6 bases). V shed 4 bases and J shed 5 bases, with 10 bases lying between them. The CDR3 length is 13 residues. Germline V gene data show CDR1 as ENHRY and CDR2 as SYGVKD. The CDR3 DNA reads as TGTGCCATCAGTGTTCAAGGGGGAGATACGCAGTATTTT. This translates into CAISVQGGDTQYF.

V usage is TRBV5-4 and J usage is TRBJ2-1; the D is unclear. V dropped 2 bases and J dropped 6 bases, with 3 bases sitting between them. CDR1 is SGHNT and CDR2 is YYREEE in the germline V gene (reference sequence). The CDR3 is 11 amino acids. This chain's CDR3 is CASSFSNEQFF. For the CDR3, the DNA is TGTGCCAGCAGCTTCAGCAATGAGCAGTTCTTC.

The chain is built from TRBV4-3 and TRBJ1-3; D perhaps matches TRBD1 (5 bases). The CDR3 is 18 residues long. The V gene's germline CDR1 is LGHNA and CDR2 YSLEER. V was cut by 0 bases and J by 6 bases, with 21 bases left in between. The CDR3 nucleotides are TGCGCCAGCAGCCAAGAGGTACAGGTAGCCTTTCCCAAAAACACCATATATTTT. Its translation: CASSQEVQVAFPKNTIYF.

The chain uses TRBV29-1 and TRBJ2-1; TRBD1 agrees at 8 bases. The V segment lost 6 bases and the J segment 5 bases; nucleotides outside the gene matches: 12. This CDR3 spans 15 amino acids. The germline V gene encodes CDR1 SQVTM and CDR2 ANQGSEA. The CDR3 DNA sequence: TGCAGCGTAAAGGGACAGGTTTACGGGGACAATGAGCAGTTCTTC. As protein: CSVKGQVYGDNEQFF.

This rearrangement joins TRBV5-1 to TRBJ2-1; D possibly corresponds to TRBD2 (7 bases). The germline CDR1 and CDR2 sequences are SGHRS and YFSETQ. The length of the CDR3 is 15 residues. Trimming stripped 3 bases from V and 8 bases from J, with 18 bases between. CDR3 residues: CASSSRGGRRDEQFF. In DNA form, the CDR3 reads TGCGCCAGCAGCTCTCGCGGGGGCCGCAGGGATGAGCAGTTCTTC. The full variable domain, rest sourced from reference TRBV5-1 and TRBJ2-1, is KAGVTQTPRYLIKTRGQQVTLSCSPISGHRSVSWYQQTPGQGLQFLFEYFSETQRNKGNFPGRFSGRQFSNSRSEMNVSTLELGDSALYLCASSSRGGRRDEQFFGPGTRLTVL.

The chain employs TRBV7-2 and TRBJ1-4; 10 nucleotides agree with TRBD1. This CDR3 has 15 residues. From germline, CDR1 is SGHTA and CDR2 FQGNSA. The V and J ends lost 5 bases and 9 bases, in that order; junction bases with no gene match: 9. The CDR3 spells CASSLLPGQGKKLFF. The CDR3 nucleotides read TGTGCCAGCAGCCTACTGCCGGGACAGGGGAAAAAACTGTTTTTT.

The chain links TRBV5-1 to TRBJ2-5; 15 nucleotides agree with TRBD2. The J call may not be correct, given that the DNA end is closer to TRBJ2-7. Germline V CDR1 and CDR2: SGHRS, YFSETQ. The CDR3 loop spans 17 amino acids. CDR3 residues: CASSLAGLAGGDYEQYF. In DNA, the CDR3 is TGCGCCAGCAGCTTGGCTGGACTAGCGGGAGGGGACTACGAGCAGTACTTC.

The genes are TRBV2 and TRBJ1-6; possibly TRBD1 for D (6 bases). The germline V and J ends were trimmed by 8 bases and 1 base, with 9 bases remaining between them. This CDR3 spans 14 amino acids. CDR1 is SNHLY, CDR2 FYNNEI, per germline. CDR3 nucleotide sequence: TGTGCCAGCTCGGGGACATCCTATAATTCACCCCTCCACTTT. This encodes CASSGTSYNSPLHF.

The chain is built from TRBV5-1 and TRBJ2-1; 7 bases line up with TRBD2. V gave up 1 base and J gave up 8 bases; unmatched junction bases: 9. Germline V CDR1 and CDR2: SGHRS, YFSETQ. This CDR3 has 15 amino acids. CDR3 coding DNA: TGCGCCAGCAGCTTGATAGCGGGTGTAGTTGATGAGCAGTTCTTC. This codes for CASSLIAGVVDEQFF.

V usage is TRBV19 and J usage is TRBJ2-1; 12 nucleotides agree with TRBD2. CDR3 length: 17 residues. In germline, CDR1 is LNHDA, CDR2 SQIVND (reference sequence). V gave up 5 bases and J gave up 8 bases; unmatched junction bases: 13. CDR3 in amino acids: CASSSSTGLAGYDEQFF. CDR3 nucleotides: TGTGCCAGTAGTTCCTCGACAGGACTAGCGGGGTACGATGAGCAGTTCTTC.

The chain uses TRBV5-6 and TRBJ2-5, with 8 bases lining up with TRBD2. Near its end, the DNA agrees better with TRBJ2-7, so the J call may be wrong. The CDR3 has 15 residues. CDR1 SGHDT and CDR2 YYEEEE come from the germline V gene. The CDR3 spells CASSLPSGGSYEQYF. The CDR3 nucleotides read TGTGCCAGCAGCTTGCCCAGCGGGGGCTCCTACGAGCAGTACTTC.

The V and J genes are TRBV7-2 and TRBJ2-7; 11 nucleotides agree with TRBD2. J was trimmed by 2 bases and V by 3 bases; bases with no gene match: 0. Germline V gives CDR1 SGHTA, CDR2 FQGNSA. The CDR3 is made up of 14 amino acids. CDR3 in amino acids: CASSLTSGTYEQYF. CDR3 sequence (DNA): TGTGCCAGCAGCTTGACTAGCGGGACCTACGAGCAGTACTTC.

The chain uses TRBV5-1 and TRBJ2-7; TRBD2 matches 14 bases. The CDR3 totals 17 residues. Germline V CDR1 and CDR2: SGHRS, YFSETQ. Trimming removed 4 bases from V and 0 bases from J; junction bases left unmatched: 6. DNA of the CDR3: TGCGCCAGCAGCAATGGACTAGCGGGAGGCATCTCCTACGAGCAGTACTTC. It codes for CASSNGLAGGISYEQYF.

The CDR3 region has the DNA TGCGCCAGCAGCCCCAGACAGGGGGACACCTACGAGCAGTACTTC. This translates into CASSPRQGDTYEQYF. The rearrangement joins TRBV5-1 to TRBJ2-7, with 9 nucleotides matching TRBD1. The CDR3 is 15 residues long. V dropped 4 bases and J dropped 2; count of bases not matched to a gene: 7. In germline, CDR1 is SGHRS, CDR2 YFSETQ.